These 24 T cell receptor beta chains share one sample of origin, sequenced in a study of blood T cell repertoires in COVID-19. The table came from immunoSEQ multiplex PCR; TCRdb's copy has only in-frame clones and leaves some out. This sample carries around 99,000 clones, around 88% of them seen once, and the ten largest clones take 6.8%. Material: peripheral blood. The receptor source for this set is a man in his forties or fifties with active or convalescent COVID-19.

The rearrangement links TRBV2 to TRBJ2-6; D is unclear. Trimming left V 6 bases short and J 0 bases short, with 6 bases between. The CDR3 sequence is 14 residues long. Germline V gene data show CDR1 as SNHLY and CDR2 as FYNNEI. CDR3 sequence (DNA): TGTGCCAGCAGCGCCAGCTCTGGGGCCAACGTCCTGACTTTC. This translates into CASSASSGANVLTF.

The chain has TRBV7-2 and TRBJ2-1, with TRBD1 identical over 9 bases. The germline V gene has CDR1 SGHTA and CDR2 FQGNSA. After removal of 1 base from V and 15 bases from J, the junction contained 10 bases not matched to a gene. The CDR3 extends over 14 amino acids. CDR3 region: CASSLGAEQGAWFF. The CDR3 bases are TGTGCCAGCAGCTTAGGGGCCGAACAGGGGGCTTGGTTCTTC.

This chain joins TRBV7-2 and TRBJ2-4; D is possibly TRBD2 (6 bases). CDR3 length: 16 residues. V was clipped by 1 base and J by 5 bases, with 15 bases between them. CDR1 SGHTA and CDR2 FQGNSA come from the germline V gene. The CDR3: CASSLVGGEGENIQYF. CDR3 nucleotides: TGTGCCAGCAGCTTAGTGGGGGGAGAGGGAGAAAACATTCAGTACTTC.

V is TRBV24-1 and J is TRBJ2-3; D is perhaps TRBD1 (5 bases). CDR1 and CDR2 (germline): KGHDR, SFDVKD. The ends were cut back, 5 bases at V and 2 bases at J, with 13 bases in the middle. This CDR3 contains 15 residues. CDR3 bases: TGTGCCACCAGTGCTATGAAGGGGTTCACAGATACGCAGTATTTT. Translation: CATSAMKGFTDTQYF.

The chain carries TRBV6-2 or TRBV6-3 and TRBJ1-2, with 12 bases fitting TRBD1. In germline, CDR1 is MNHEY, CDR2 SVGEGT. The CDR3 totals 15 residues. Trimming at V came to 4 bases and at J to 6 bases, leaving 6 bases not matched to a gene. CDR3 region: CASSSPRDRGHGYTF. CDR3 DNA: TGTGCCAGCAGTTCTCCCCGGGACAGGGGGCATGGCTACACCTTC.

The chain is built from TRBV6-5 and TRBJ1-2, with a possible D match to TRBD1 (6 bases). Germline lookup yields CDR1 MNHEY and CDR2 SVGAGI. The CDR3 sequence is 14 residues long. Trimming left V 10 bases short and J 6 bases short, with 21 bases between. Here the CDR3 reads CATPPRGGRDGYTF. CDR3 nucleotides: TGTGCCACCCCGCCGAGGGGGGGTCGAGATGGCTACACCTTC.

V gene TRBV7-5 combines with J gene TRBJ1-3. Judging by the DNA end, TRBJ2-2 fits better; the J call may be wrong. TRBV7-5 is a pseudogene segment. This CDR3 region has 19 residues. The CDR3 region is CARSLVFKTSGRKAGELFF. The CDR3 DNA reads TGTGCCAGAAGCTTAGTTTTCAAGACTAGCGGGAGAAAGGCCGGGGAGCTGTTTTTT.

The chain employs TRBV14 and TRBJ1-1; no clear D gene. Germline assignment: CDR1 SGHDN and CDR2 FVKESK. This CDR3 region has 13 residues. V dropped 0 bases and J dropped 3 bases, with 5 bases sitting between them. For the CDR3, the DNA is TGTGCCAGCAGCCAAGAGAGTCACACTGAAGCTTTCTTT. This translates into CASSQESHTEAFF.

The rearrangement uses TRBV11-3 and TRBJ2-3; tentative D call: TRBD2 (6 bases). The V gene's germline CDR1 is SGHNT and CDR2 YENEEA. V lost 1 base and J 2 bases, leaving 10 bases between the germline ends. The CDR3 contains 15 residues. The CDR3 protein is CASSLGAGNTDTQYF. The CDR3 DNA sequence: TGTGCCAGCAGCTTAGGAGCGGGTAACACAGATACGCAGTATTTT.

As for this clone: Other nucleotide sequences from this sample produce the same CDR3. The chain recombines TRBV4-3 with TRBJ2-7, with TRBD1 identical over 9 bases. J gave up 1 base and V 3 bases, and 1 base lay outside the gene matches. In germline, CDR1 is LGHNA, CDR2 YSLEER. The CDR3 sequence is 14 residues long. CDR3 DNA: TGCGCCAGCAGCCAGGACAGGGGATCCTACGAGCAGTACTTC. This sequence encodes CASSQDRGSYEQYF.

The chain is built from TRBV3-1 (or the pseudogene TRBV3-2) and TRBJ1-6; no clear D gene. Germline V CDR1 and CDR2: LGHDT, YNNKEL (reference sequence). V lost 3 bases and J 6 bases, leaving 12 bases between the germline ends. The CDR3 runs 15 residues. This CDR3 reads CASSQGSVPNSPLHF. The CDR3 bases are TGTGCCAGCAGCCAGGGGAGTGTGCCTAATTCACCCCTCCACTTT.

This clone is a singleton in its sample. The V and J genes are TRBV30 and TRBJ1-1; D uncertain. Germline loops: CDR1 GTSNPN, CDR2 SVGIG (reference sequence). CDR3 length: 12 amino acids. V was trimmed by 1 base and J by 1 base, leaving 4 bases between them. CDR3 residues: CAWSGPNTEAFF. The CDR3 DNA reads TGTGCCTGGAGTGGGCCGAACACTGAAGCTTTCTTT.

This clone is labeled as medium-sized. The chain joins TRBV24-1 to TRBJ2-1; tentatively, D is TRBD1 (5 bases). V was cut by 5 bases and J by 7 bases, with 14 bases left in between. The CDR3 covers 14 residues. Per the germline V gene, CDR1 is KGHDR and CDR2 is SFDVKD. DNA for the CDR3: TGTGCCACCAGTGGGGCAGGGTCGGGTAATGAGCAGTTCTTC. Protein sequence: CATSGAGSGNEQFF.

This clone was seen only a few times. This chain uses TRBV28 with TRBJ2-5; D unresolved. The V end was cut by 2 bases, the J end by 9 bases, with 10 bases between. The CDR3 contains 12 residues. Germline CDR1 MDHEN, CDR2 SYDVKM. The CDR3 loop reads CASSLLRVAQYF. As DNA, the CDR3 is TGTGCCAGCAGTTTACTACGGGTGGCCCAGTACTTC.

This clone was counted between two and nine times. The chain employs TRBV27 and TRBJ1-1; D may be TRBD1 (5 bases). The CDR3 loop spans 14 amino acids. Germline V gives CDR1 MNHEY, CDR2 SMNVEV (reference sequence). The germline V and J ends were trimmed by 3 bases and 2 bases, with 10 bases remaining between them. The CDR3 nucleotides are TGTGCCAGCAGTTTGTCGGACACTAACACTGAAGCTTTCTTT. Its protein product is CASSLSDTNTEAFF.

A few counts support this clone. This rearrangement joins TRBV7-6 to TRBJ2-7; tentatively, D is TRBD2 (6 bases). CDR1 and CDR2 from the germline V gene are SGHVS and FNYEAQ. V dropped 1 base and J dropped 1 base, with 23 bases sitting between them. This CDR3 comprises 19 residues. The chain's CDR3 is CASSLVAGHMGLQSYEQYF. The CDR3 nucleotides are TGTGCCAGCAGCTTAGTCGCTGGCCACATGGGACTGCAGTCCTACGAGCAGTACTTC. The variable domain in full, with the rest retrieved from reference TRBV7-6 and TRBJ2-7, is GAGVSQSPRYKVTKRGQDVALRCDPISGHVSLYWYRQALGQGPEFLTYFNYEAQQDKSGLPNDRFSAERPEGSISTLTIQRTEQRDSAMYRCASSLVAGHMGLQSYEQYFGPGTRLTVT.

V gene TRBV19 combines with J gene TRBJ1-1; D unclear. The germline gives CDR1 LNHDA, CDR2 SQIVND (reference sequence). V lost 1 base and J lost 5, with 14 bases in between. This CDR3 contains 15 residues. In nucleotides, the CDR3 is TGTGCCAGTAGTATAGTTTTGGGCCGAGGGACTGAAGCTTTCTTT. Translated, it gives CASSIVLGRGTEAFF.

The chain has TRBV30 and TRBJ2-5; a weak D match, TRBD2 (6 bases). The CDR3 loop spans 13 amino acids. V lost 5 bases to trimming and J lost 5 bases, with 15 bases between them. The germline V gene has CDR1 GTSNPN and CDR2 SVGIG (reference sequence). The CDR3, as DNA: TGTGCCTGGGGGTACGGAGGGGAGGAGACCCAGTACTTC. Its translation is CAWGYGGEETQYF.

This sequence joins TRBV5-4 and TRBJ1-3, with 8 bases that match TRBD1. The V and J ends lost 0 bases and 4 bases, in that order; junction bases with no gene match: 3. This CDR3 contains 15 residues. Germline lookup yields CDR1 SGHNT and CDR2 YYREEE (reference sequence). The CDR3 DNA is TGTGCCAGCAGCTTGGGGACAGGGTCCGGAAACACCATATATTTT. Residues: CASSLGTGSGNTIYF.

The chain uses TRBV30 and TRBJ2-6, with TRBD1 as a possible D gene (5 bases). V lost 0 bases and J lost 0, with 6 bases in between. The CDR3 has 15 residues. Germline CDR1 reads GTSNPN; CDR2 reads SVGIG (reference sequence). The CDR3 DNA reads TGTGCCTGGAGTGTTGGGGCCTCTGGGGCCAACGTCCTGACTTTC. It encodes CAWSVGASGANVLTF.

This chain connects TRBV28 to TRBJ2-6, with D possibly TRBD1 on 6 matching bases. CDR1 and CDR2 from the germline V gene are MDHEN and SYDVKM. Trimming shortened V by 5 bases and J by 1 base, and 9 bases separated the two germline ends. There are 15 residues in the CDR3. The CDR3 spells CASSPRGSGANVLTF. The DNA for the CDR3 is TGTGCCAGCAGTCCGAGGGGGTCTGGGGCCAACGTCCTGACTTTC.

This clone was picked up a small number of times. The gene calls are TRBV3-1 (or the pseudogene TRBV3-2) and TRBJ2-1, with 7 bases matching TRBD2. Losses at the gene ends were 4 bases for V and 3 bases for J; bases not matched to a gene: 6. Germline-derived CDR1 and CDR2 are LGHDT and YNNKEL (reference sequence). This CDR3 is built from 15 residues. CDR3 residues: CASSLSGRNYNEQFF. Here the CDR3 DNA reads TGTGCCAGCAGCCTTAGCGGGCGAAACTACAATGAGCAGTTCTTC.

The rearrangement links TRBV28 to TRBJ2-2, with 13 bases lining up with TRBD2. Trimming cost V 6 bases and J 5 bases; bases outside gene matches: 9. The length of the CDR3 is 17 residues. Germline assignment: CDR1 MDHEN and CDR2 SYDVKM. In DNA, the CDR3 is TGTGCCAGCAGCCCCGGACTAGCGGGAGTAGGGACCGGGGAGCTGTTTTTT. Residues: CASSPGLAGVGTGELFF.

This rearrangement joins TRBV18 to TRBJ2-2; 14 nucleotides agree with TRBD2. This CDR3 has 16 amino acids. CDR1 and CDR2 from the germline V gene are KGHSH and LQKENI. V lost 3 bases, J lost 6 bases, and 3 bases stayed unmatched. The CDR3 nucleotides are TGTGCCAGCTCACCGGGACTAGCGGGAGCGGCCGGGGAGCTGTTTTTT. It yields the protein CASSPGLAGAAGELFF. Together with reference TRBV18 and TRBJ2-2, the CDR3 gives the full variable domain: NAGVMQNPRHLVRRRGQEARLRCSPMKGHSHVYWYRQLPEEGLKFMVYLQKENIIDESGMPKERFSAEFPKEGPSILRIQQVVRGDSAAYFCASSPGLAGAAGELFFGEGSRLTVL.